This T cell receptor (beta chain) was sequenced in a study of molecular identifiers for immune sequencing clone quantification. About this clonotype: Its antigen is as yet unknown. Sequence at one end of the junction differs from germline and may be a read error.

Libraries used roughly 18,000 to 1,100,000 sorted naive CD8 T cells and 10%, 30% or 50% RNA input. A CD8+CD4-CCR7+CD45RA+ gate was used to sort naive CD8 T cells. Study-wide results and caveats: Identical barcode-sharing TCR molecules could lead to underestimated sizes for highly expanded clones.

Germline CDR1 LGHNA, CDR2 YSLEER. CDR3 length: 17 residues. Bulk TCR libraries were made with methods that had been previously described and with listed TCR primers. TCRdb reprocessed the PCR reads with MiXCR, giving one entry per CDR3 protein. The sample includes under 100,000 distinct CDR3 sequences, nearly 25% of them seen just once. This sequence originates from a human donor in good health. Some libraries in this study had Jurkat cell RNA spiked in. Material for sequencing was naive CD8+ T cells from blood, with Jurkat cell RNA spiked in. Subset defined: FACS-sorted CD8+CD4-CCR7+CD45RA+ naive T cells. The chain recombines TRBV4-3 with TRBJ2-3; the match to TRBD2 covers 9 bases. The CDR3, as DNA: TGCGCCAGCCGCCAAGAGCACGCGGGACTAGCCACAGATACGCAGTATTTT. This encodes CASRQEHAGLATDTQYF.